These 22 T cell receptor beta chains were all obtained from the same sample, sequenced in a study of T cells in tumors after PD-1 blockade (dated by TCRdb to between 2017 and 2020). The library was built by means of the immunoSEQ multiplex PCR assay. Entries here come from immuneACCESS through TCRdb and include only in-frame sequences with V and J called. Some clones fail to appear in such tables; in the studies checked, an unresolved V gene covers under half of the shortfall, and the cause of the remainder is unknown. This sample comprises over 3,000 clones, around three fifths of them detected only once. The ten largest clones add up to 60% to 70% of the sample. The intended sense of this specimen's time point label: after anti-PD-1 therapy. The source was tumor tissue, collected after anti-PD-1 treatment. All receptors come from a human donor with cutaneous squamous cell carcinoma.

The CDR3 protein is CASSLGGTDEQFF. As DNA, the CDR3 is TGTGCCAGCAGCCTGGGTGGGACAGATGAGCAGTTCTTC. The rearrangement uses TRBV6-5 and TRBJ2-1, with 7 bases that match TRBD1. CDR1 and CDR2 (germline): MNHEY, SVGAGI. The junction had 7 bases not matched to a gene; V was cut back by 6 bases and J by 8 bases. There are 13 residues in the CDR3.

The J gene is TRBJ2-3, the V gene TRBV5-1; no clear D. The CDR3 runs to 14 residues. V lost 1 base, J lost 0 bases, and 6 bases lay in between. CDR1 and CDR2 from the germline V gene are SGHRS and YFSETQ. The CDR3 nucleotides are TGCGCCAGCAGCTTGATGGGAAGCACAGATACGCAGTATTTT. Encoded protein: CASSLMGSTDTQYF.

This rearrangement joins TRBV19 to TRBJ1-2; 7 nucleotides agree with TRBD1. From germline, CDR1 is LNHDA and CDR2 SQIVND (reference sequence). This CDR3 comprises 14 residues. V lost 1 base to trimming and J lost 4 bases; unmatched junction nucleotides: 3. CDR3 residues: CASSIARDSYGYTF. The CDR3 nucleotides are TGTGCCAGTAGTATAGCCCGGGACAGCTATGGCTACACCTTC.

As DNA, the CDR3 is TGTGCCAGCAGCAAAGAGGACAGCTCCTATAATTCACCCCTCCACTTT. Protein: CASSKEDSSYNSPLHF. The chain couples TRBV7-2 to TRBJ1-6; D is perhaps TRBD1 (6 bases). The CDR3 runs 16 residues. Trimming cost V 5 bases and J 0 bases, with 11 bases left between them. The germline CDR1 and CDR2 sequences are SGHTA and FQGNSA.

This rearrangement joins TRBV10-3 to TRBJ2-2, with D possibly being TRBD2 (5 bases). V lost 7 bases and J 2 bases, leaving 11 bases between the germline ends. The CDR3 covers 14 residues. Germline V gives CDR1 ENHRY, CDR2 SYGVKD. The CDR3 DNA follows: TGTGCCATCAAACGCGGACTTAACACCGGGGAGCTGTTTTTT. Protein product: CAIKRGLNTGELFF.

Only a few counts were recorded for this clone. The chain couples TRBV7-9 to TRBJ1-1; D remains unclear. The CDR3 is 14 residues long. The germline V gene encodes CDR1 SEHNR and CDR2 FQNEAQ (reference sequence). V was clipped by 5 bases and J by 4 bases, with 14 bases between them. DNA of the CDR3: TGTGCCAGCAGCCCGGCAGTCCTTGGCACTGAAGCTTTCTTT. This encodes CASSPAVLGTEAFF. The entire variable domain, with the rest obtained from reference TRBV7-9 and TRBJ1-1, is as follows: DTGVSQNPRHKITKRGQNVTFRCDPISEHNRLYWYRQTLGQGPEFLTYFQNEAQLEKSRLLSDRFSAERPKGSFSTLEIQRTEQGDSAMYLCASSPAVLGTEAFFGQGTRLTVV.

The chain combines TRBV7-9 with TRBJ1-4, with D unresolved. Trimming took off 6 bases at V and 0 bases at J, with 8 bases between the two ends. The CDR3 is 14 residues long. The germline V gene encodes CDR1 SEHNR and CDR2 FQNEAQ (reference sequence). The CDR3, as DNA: TGTGCCAGCAGTGAAGGTGCAACTAATGAAAAACTGTTTTTT. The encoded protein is CASSEGATNEKLFF.

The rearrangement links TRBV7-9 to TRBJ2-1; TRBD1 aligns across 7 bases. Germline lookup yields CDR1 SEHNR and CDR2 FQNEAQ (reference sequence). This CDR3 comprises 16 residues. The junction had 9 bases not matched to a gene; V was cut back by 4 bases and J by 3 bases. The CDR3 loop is CASSSQGGASYNEQFF. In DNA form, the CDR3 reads TGTGCCAGCAGCTCACAAGGGGGCGCGAGCTACAATGAGCAGTTCTTC.

In DNA, the CDR3 is TGCGCCAGCAGCCCCGGGACAGGGGGCCGGGAGCAGTTCTTC. It translates to CASSPGTGGREQFF. The chain couples TRBV5-1 to TRBJ2-1, with 12 bases aligning to TRBD1. The CDR3 has 14 residues. Germline CDR1 reads SGHRS; CDR2 reads YFSETQ. V trimming: 4 bases; J trimming: 10 bases; junction bases outside the gene matches: 6. Filled out from reference TRBV5-1 and TRBJ2-1, the complete variable domain reads KAGVTQTPRYLIKTRGQQVTLSCSPISGHRSVSWYQQTPGQGLQFLFEYFSETQRNKGNFPGRFSGRQFSNSRSEMNVSTLELGDSALYLCASSPGTGGREQFFGPGTRLTVL.

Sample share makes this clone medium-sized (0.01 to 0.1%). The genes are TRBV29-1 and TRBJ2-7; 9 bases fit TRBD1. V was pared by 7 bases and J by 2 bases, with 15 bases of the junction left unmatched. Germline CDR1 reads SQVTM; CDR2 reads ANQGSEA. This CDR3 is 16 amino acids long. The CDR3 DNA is TGCAGCGCCCGGGACAGGGATATATTCTCCCCCTACGAGCAGTACTTC. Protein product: CSARDRDIFSPYEQYF.

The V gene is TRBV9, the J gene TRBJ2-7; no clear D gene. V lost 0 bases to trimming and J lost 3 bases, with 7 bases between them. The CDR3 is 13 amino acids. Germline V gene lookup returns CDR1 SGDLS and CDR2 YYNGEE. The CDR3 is CASSVGGSYEQYF. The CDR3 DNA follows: TGTGCCAGCAGCGTAGGGGGAAGCTACGAGCAGTACTTC.

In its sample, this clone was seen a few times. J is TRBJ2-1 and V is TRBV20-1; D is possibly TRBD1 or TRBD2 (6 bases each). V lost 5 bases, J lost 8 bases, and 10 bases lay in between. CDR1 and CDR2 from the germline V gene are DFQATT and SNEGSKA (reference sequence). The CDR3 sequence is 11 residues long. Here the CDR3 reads CSAERGDEQFF. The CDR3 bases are TGCAGTGCTGAAAGGGGGGATGAGCAGTTCTTC.

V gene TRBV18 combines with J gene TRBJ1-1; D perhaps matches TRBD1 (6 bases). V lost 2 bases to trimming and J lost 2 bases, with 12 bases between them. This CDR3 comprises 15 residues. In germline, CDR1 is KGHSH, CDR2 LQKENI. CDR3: CASSPYGTTNTEAFF. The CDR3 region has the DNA TGTGCCAGCTCACCATACGGGACAACCAACACTGAAGCTTTCTTT.

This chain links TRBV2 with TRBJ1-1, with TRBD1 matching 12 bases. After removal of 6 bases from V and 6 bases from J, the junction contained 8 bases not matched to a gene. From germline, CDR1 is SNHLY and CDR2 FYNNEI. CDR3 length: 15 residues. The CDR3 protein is CASRPGQGALPEAFF. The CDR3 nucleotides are TGTGCCAGCAGACCGGGACAGGGGGCGCTTCCTGAAGCTTTCTTT.

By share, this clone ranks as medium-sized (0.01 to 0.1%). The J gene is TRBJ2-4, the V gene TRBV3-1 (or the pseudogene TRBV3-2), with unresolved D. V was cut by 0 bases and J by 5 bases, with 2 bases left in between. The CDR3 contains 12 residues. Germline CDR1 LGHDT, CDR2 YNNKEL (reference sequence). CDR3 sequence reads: CASSQDENIQYF. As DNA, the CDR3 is TGTGCCAGCAGCCAAGATGAAAACATTCAGTACTTC.

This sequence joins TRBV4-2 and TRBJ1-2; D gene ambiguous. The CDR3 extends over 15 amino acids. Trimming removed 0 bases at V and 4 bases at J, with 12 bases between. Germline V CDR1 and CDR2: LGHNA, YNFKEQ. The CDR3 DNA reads TGTGCCAGCAGCCAAGAAACAAGGAGCACCTATGGCTACACCTTC. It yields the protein CASSQETRSTYGYTF.

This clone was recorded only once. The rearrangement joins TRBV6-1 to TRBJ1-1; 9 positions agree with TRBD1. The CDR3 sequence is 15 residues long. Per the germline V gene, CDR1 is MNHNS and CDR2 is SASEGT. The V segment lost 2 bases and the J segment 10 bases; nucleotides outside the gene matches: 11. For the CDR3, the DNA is TGTGCCAGCAGTGAATTAACAGGGGGCAGAAGAGCAGCTTTCTTT. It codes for CASSELTGGRRAAFF.

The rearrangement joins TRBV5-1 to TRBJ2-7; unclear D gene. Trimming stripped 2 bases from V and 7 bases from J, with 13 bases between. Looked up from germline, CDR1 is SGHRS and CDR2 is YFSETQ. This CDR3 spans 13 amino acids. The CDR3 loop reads CASSLKGSGEQYF. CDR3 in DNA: TGCGCCAGCAGCTTAAAAGGTTCTGGGGAGCAGTACTTC.

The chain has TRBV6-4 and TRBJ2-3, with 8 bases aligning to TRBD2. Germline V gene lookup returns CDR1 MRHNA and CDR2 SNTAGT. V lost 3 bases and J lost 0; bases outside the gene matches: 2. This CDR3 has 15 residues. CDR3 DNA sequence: TGTGCCAGCAGTGAGCTAGCGGGTAGCACAGATACGCAGTATTTT. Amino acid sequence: CASSELAGSTDTQYF.

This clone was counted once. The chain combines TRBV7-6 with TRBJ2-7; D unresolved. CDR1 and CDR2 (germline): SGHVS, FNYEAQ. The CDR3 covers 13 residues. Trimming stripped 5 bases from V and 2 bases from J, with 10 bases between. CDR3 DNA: TGTGCCAGCAGCCCGCGGCCGACCTACGAGCAGTACTTC. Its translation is CASSPRPTYEQYF.

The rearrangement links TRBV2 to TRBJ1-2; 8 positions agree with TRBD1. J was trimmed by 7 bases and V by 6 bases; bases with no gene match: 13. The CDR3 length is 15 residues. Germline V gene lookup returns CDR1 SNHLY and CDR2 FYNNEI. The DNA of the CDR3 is TGTGCCAGCAGCGTTATTATCGGACAGGGTGGTGGCTACACCTTC. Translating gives CASSVIIGQGGGYTF.

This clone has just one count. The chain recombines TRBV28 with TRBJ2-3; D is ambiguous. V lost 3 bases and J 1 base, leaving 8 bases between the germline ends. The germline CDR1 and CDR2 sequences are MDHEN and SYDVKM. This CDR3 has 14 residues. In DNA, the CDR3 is TGTGCCAGCAGTTTGACCGGAGGCACAGATACGCAGTATTTT. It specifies CASSLTGGTDTQYF.